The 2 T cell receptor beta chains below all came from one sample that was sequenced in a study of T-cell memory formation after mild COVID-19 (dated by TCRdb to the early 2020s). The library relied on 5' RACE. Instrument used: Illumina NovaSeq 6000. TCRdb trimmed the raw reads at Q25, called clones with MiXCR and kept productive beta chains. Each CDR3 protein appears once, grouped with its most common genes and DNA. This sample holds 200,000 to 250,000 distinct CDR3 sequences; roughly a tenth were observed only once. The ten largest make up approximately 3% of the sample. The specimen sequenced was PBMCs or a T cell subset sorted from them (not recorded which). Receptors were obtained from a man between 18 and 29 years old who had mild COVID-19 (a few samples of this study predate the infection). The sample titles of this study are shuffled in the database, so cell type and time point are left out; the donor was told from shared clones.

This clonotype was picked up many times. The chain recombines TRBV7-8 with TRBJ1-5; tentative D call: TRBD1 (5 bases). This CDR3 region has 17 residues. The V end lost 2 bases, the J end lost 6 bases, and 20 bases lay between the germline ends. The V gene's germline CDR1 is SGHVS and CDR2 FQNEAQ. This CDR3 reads CASSLIHQGRRFQPQHF. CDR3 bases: TGTGCCAGCAGCTTAATTCACCAGGGTAGACGTTTTCAGCCCCAGCATTTT.

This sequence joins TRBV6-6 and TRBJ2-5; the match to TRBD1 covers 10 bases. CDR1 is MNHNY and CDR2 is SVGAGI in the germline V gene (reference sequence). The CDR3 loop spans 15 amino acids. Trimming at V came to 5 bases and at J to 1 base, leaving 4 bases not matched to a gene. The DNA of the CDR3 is TGTGCCAGCAGTCGTCGGACAGGGGGCCAAGAGACCCAGTACTTC. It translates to CASSRRTGGQETQYF.